This TCR beta chain was recorded in a study of T cell responses to AZD1222 COVID-19 vaccine. On this clone: Its cognate antigen is unknown.

The method was immunoSEQ multiplex PCR; TCRdb's version includes in-frame clones alone and lacks a portion of them. Of under 140,000 clones listed, roughly 90% were seen once; the top ten hold roughly 15%. Study conclusions and caveats: At study baseline, merely five or six AZD1222 recipients were seropositive. Unmutated regions of variants are reportedly targeted by nearly half of spike-specific TCRs.

The material was peripheral blood, obtained 28 days after the second AZD1222 dose. The TCR was taken from an adult who received the AZD1222 COVID-19 vaccine.

CDR3: CASSLLAGTRGGDTQYF. The CDR3 DNA reads TGTGCCAGCAGCCTTCTGGCCGGGACTAGGGGTGGAGATACGCAGTATTTT. The V and J genes are TRBV3-1 (or the pseudogene TRBV3-2) and TRBJ2-3; 8 bases match TRBD2. Germline trimming cut 4 bases from V and 5 bases from J; bases unmatched to any gene: 14. The CDR3 extends over 17 amino acids. The germline V gene has CDR1 LGHDT and CDR2 YNNKEL (reference sequence).